Listed here is a single T cell receptor (beta chain). This specimen comes from a study of T cell changes during pregnancy in multiple sclerosis. Profiled with immunoSEQ multiplex PCR; TCRdb holds only in-frame clones, not every one. The data contain about 36,000 clones, more than 75% of them singletons. CDR1 and CDR2 (germline): MNHEY, SMNVEV (reference sequence). This CDR3 contains 15 residues. Trimming stripped 3 bases from V and 0 bases from J, with 9 bases between. The chain carries TRBV27 and TRBJ1-5; tentative D call: TRBD1 (5 bases). The sequence derives from a female donor with multiple sclerosis, enrolled in a pregnancy study. This specimen consisted of CD4+ T cells from peripheral blood mononuclear cells, obtained in the first trimester of pregnancy. The DNA of the CDR3 is TGTGCCAGCAGTTTGACAGCTTATAGCAATCAGCCCCAGCATTTT. It codes for CASSLTAYSNQPQHF.